This TCR beta chain came from a study of blood T cell repertoires in COVID-19. The overall study: The United States, Italy and Spain were the sources of the acute and convalescent COVID-19 samples. The cDNA or gDNA used as material had been derived from T cells, B-cell-depleted T cells, or PBMCs.

In the study's own analysis: By means of reference gene primer amplification, nucleated cell counts were estimated. Profiled with immunoSEQ multiplex PCR; TCRdb holds only in-frame clones, not every one. That table is the source of V, J and clone size, and D and trimming were worked out from the DNA. The top ten clones hold roughly 0.8% of a sample with a few hundred thousand clones, roughly 89% of them seen once. This receptor was obtained from a young man with acute or convalescent COVID-19. Sequenced: peripheral blood.

CDR3 nucleotides: TGCAGCGTCACCGGGAGGGCAGCCGGGGAGCTGTTTTTT. Amino acid sequence: CSVTGRAAGELFF. V is TRBV29-1 and J is TRBJ2-2; 8 bases are shared with TRBD2. The V gene end was trimmed by 6 bases and the J gene end by 6 bases; junction bases not matched to a gene: 6. The CDR3 consists of 13 residues. CDR1 is SQVTM and CDR2 is ANQGSEA in the germline V gene.